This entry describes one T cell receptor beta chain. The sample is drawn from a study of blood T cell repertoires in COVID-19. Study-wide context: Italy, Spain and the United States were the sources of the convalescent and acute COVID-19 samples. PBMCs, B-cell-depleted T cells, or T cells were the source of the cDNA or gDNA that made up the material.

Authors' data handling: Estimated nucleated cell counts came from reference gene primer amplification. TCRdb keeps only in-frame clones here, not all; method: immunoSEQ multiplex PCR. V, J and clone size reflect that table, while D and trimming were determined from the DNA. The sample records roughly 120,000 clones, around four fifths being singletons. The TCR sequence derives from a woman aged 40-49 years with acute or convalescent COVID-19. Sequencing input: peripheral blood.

In DNA form, the CDR3 reads TGTGCCAGCAGCCAAGAAGTACAGGGAAGAACCTACGAGCAGTACTTC. This sequence encodes CASSQEVQGRTYEQYF. The chain recombines TRBV3-1 (or the pseudogene TRBV3-2) with TRBJ2-7; D perhaps matches TRBD1 (6 bases). The germline CDR1 and CDR2 sequences are LGHDT and YNNKEL (reference sequence). V was shortened by 0 bases and J by 2 bases, with 14 bases between the two germline ends. The CDR3 runs to 16 residues.